Listed below are T cell receptor beta chains from one sample, sequenced in a study of OX40 agonist ivuxolimab in advanced cancers. Sequencing was performed with immunoSEQ multiplex PCR; in TCRdb, only in-frame clones are kept and a portion is missing. This repertoire shows fewer than 90,000 clones, about 93% found once; its top ten account for 5.5% to 7%. Material: CD4+ or CD8+ T cells sorted from blood, obtained in a trial of the OX40 agonist ivuxolimab. These receptors originate from an adult with an advanced solid tumor such as melanoma, head and neck, liver or kidney cancer. CDR3s include the opening cysteine and the closing phenylalanine or tryptophan. The D gene is left open where the match is weak. Clone size, where shown, is once, few, many, or a class for clones that have expanded.

V gene	J gene	D gene	clone size	CDR3 protein	CDR3 DNA
TRBV6-5	TRBJ1-1	-	-	CASRGRAEAFF	TGTGCCAGCAGGGGAAGGGCTGAAGCTTTCTTT
TRBV5-4	TRBJ1-1	-	-	CASSLALQGSAEAFF	TGTGCCAGCAGCTTGGCTTTGCAGGGTAGCGCTGAAGCTTTCTTT
TRBV7-2	TRBJ2-1	TRBD2	-	CASSASGTRLYEQFF	TGTGCCAGCAGCGCCTCAGGGACTAGGTTGTATGAGCAGTTCTTC
TRBV29-1	TRBJ2-7	-	-	CSVEGGKSYEQYF	TGCAGCGTTGAAGGCGGGAAGAGCTACGAGCAGTACTTC
TRBV10-1	TRBJ2-1	-	-	CASSDGYNEQFF	TGCGCCAGCAGTGACGGCTACAATGAGCAGTTCTTC
TRBV5-3	TRBJ2-7	TRBD2	-	CARSLPASGRSGEQYF	TGTGCCAGAAGCTTGCCGGCTAGCGGGAGGAGTGGGGAGCAGTACTTC
TRBV7-8	TRBJ2-3	-	-	CASAEIPESTDTQYF	TGTGCCAGCGCCGAAATCCCCGAGAGCACAGATACGCAGTATTTT
TRBV4-3	TRBJ2-7	TRBD2	-	CASSPYAGTSIYVKYF	TGCGCCAGCAGCCCCTATGCCGGGACTAGCATTTATGTGAAGTACTTC
TRBV4-1	TRBJ2-5	-	-	CASSQVGRGETQYF	TGCGCCAGCAGCCAAGTGGGCCGTGGGGAGACCCAGTACTTC
TRBV10-2	TRBJ2-2	TRBD1	-	CASSARGQLTGELFF	TGCGCCAGCAGTGCCAGGGGGCAACTCACCGGGGAGCTGTTTTTT
TRBV11-2	TRBJ2-3	TRBD2	-	CASSLRGGTDTQYF	TGTGCCAGCAGCTTACGGGGGGGCACAGATACGCAGTATTTT
TRBV7-3	TRBJ2-1	-	-	CASSHSGRVNEQFF	TGTGCCAGCAGCCACTCGGGCAGGGTTAATGAGCAGTTCTTC
TRBV15	TRBJ1-4	-	-	CATSLSTTGGEKLFF	TGTGCCACCAGCCTTTCTACTACCGGAGGGGAAAAACTGTTTTTT
TRBV27	TRBJ1-1	-	-	CASTSLGAGGLEEAFF	TGTGCCAGTACCTCCTTGGGGGCGGGAGGGCTGGAAGAAGCTTTCTTT
TRBV25-1	TRBJ1-1	TRBD1	-	CASSLPGGTEAFF	TGTGCCAGCAGCCTCCCAGGGGGCACTGAAGCTTTCTTT
TRBV10-3	TRBJ1-3	-	-	CAIVDSSGNTIYF	TGTGCCATCGTAGACAGCTCTGGAAACACCATATATTTT
TRBV7-9	TRBJ2-5	-	-	CASRTTFQETQYF	TGTGCCAGCAGAACAACGTTCCAAGAGACCCAGTACTTC
TRBV4-3	TRBJ1-2	-	-	CASSQEDYYGGYTF	TGCGCCAGCAGCCAAGAGGACTACTACGGGGGCTACACCTTC
TRBV25-1	TRBJ1-1	-	-	CASREGGTEAFF	TGTGCCAGCAGGGAGGGGGGCACTGAAGCTTTCTTT
TRBV9	TRBJ2-1	-	-	CASSALASSYNEQFF	TGTGCCAGCAGCGCCTTAGCGTCCTCCTACAATGAGCAGTTCTTC
TRBV5-6	TRBJ2-1	-	once	CASSFMGEQFF	TGTGCCAGCAGCTTCATGGGTGAGCAGTTCTTC
TRBV28	TRBJ2-3	-	-	CASSLFRDTTDTQYF	TGTGCCAGCAGTTTATTCAGGGATACTACAGATACGCAGTATTTT
TRBV19	TRBJ1-2	TRBD1	-	CASSTGGWGYTF	TGTGCCAGTAGTACAGGGGGATGGGGCTACACCTTC
TRBV6-5	TRBJ2-2	TRBD1	-	CASSPLQGAGELFF	TGTGCCAGCAGTCCCTTACAGGGGGCCGGGGAGCTGTTTTTT
TRBV18	TRBJ2-5	-	-	CASSPPFETQYF	TGTGCCAGCTCACCACCATTCGAGACCCAGTACTTC
TRBV6-1	TRBJ1-5	-	-	CASSEAGQPQHF	TGTGCCAGCAGTGAAGCAGGACAGCCCCAGCATTTT
TRBV13	TRBJ2-1	TRBD2	-	CASSLVAGPYNEQFF	TGTGCCAGCAGCTTAGTAGCGGGACCCTACAATGAGCAGTTCTTC
TRBV9	TRBJ2-7	-	once	CASSVAGVPYEQYF	TGTGCCAGCAGCGTAGCGGGGGTTCCCTACGAGCAGTACTTC
TRBV30	TRBJ2-3	TRBD2	few	CAWSGLAGDTDTQYF	TGTGCCTGGAGTGGATTAGCGGGAGACACAGATACGCAGTATTTT
TRBV7-6	TRBJ2-1	TRBD2	-	CASSLVGGASYNEQFF	TGTGCCAGCAGCTTAGTCGGGGGGGCCTCCTACAATGAGCAGTTCTTC
TRBV11-2	TRBJ2-5	TRBD2	-	CASSGRLAGERETQYF	TGTGCCAGCAGCGGAAGACTAGCGGGAGAGAGAGAGACCCAGTACTTC
TRBV2	TRBJ2-2	-	once	CASSAGRRYTGELFF	TGTGCCAGCAGTGCCGGGAGACGGTACACCGGGGAGCTGTTTTTT
TRBV2	TRBJ2-3	-	-	CASSPPRQTSTDTQYF	TGTGCCAGCAGCCCCCCTAGACAGACTAGCACAGATACGCAGTATTTT
TRBV7-2	TRBJ1-1	-	few	CASSLGGVEAFF	TGTGCCAGCAGCTTAGGGGGGGTTGAAGCTTTCTTT
TRBV29-1	TRBJ2-1	TRBD1	once	CSAATGEVNEQFF	TGCAGCGCGGCGACAGGGGAGGTCAATGAGCAGTTCTTC
TRBV10-3	TRBJ1-5	-	-	CAISEWQAYPSNQPQHF	TGTGCCATCAGTGAATGGCAGGCCTACCCTAGCAATCAGCCCCAGCATTTT
TRBV19	TRBJ2-7	TRBD2	-	CASSLLAGGRSYEQYF	TGTGCCAGTAGTCTTCTAGCGGGAGGTCGTAGCTACGAGCAGTACTTC
TRBV5-6	TRBJ1-1	-	-	CASSLGYMMNTEAFF	TGTGCCAGCAGCTTGGGGTACATGATGAACACTGAAGCTTTCTTT
TRBV12-5	TRBJ2-5	-	-	CASGLPGRASQETQYF	TGTGCTAGTGGTTTACCCGGTCGAGCGTCACAAGAGACCCAGTACTTC
TRBV6-6	TRBJ2-2	-	-	CASSLQGELFF	TGTGCCAGCAGTTTACAAGGGGAGCTGTTTTTT
TRBV6-5	TRBJ2-1	-	-	CASSYGDSEAVEQFF	TGTGCCAGCAGTTACGGTGATAGTGAGGCGGTTGAGCAGTTCTTC
TRBV4-3	TRBJ1-2	-	-	CASSQVYLGSGADYGYTF	TGCGCCAGCAGCCAAGTTTATTTGGGGTCGGGGGCTGACTATGGCTACACCTTC
TRBV5-5	TRBJ1-2	-	-	CASSLAPLYGYTF	TGTGCCAGCAGCTTGGCTCCCTTATATGGCTACACCTTC
TRBV19	TRBJ2-5	TRBD1	once	CASSIWDRGETQYF	TGTGCCAGTAGTATTTGGGACAGAGGGGAGACCCAGTACTTC
TRBV13	TRBJ2-1	-	-	CASSLPRLERSYNEQFF	TGTGCCAGCAGCCTGCCTCGACTAGAACGATCCTACAATGAGCAGTTCTTC
TRBV27	TRBJ2-1	TRBD1	-	CASSLTWTGSSYNEQFF	TGTGCCAGCAGTTTGACTTGGACAGGGAGCTCCTACAATGAGCAGTTCTTC
TRBV27	TRBJ2-7	TRBD1	-	CASSLSPTGVEQYF	TGTGCCAGCAGTTTAAGCCCGACAGGGGTCGAGCAGTACTTC
TRBV5-8	TRBJ2-7	TRBD2	-	CASSGSGGSYEQYF	TGTGCCAGCAGCGGTAGCGGGGGCTCCTACGAGCAGTACTTC
TRBV14	TRBJ1-1	-	-	CASSQGPQSGGTEAFF	TGTGCCAGCAGCCAAGGGCCCCAATCAGGCGGGACTGAAGCTTTCTTT
TRBV5-6	TRBJ1-1	-	medium-sized	CASSSDSHTEAFF	TGTGCCAGCAGTTCCGACAGTCACACTGAAGCTTTCTTT
TRBV7-8	TRBJ1-2	TRBD1	once	CASSLSDRADIGYGYTF	TGTGCCAGCAGCTTATCGGACAGGGCGGATATAGGCTATGGCTACACCTTC
TRBV4-1	TRBJ2-7	-	-	CASSQDKGGTSLYEQYF	TGCGCCAGCAGCCAAGATAAGGGGGGGACAAGCCTCTACGAGCAGTACTTC
TRBV6-6	TRBJ2-7	TRBD1	-	CASTGYAGQGLYEQYF	TGTGCCAGCACGGGGTACGCGGGACAGGGGCTCTACGAGCAGTACTTC
TRBV5-1	TRBJ2-1	-	-	CASSFRGRAMTNTYNEQFF	TGCGCCAGCAGCTTCCGGGGGCGGGCGATGACCAATACTTACAATGAGCAGTTCTTC
TRBV30	TRBJ1-3	-	-	CAGNRVNGNTIYF	TGTGCCGGAAACAGGGTAAATGGAAACACCATATATTTT
TRBV27	TRBJ2-7	-	-	CASSFRAPYEQYF	TGTGCCAGCAGTTTTAGGGCTCCCTACGAGCAGTACTTC
TRBV27	TRBJ1-6	-	-	CASSLSGTSPLHF	TGTGCCAGCAGTCTCTCAGGGACTTCACCCCTCCACTTT
TRBV7-9	TRBJ2-7	-	-	CASRQQGFEGEQYF	TGTGCCAGCAGACAACAGGGCTTCGAGGGTGAGCAGTACTTC